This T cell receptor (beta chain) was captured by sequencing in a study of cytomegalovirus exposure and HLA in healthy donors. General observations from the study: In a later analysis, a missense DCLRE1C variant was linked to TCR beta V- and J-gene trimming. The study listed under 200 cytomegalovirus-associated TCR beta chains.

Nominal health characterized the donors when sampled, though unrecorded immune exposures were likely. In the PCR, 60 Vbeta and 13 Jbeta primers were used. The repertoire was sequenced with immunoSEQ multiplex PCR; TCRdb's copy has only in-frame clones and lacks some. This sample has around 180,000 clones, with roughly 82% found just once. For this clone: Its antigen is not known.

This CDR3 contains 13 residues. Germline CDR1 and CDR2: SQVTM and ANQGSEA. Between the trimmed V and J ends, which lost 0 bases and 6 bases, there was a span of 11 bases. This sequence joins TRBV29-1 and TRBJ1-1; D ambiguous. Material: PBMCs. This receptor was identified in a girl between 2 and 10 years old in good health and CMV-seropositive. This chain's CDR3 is CSVEDRPTAEAFF. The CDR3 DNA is TGCAGCGTTGAAGATCGCCCCACAGCTGAAGCTTTCTTT. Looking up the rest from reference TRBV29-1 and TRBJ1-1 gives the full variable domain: SAVISQKPSRDICQRGTSLTIQCQVDSQVTMMFWYRQQPGQSLTLIATANQGSEATYESGFVIDKFPISRPNLTFSTLTVSNMSPEDSSIYLCSVEDRPTAEAFFGQGTRLTVV.